This TCR beta chain was sequenced during a study of Graves' ophthalmopathy and Graves' hyperthyroidism. This CDR3 contains 17 residues. V was shortened by 1 base and J by 4 bases, with 19 bases between the two germline ends. The germline V gene has CDR1 LGHNA and CDR2 YNFKEQ. Certain patients, namely those with other autoimmune diseases, uncontrolled infections, pregnancy or lactation, were excluded. This clonotype was counted only a few times. Amplification of the TCR beta CDR3 regions used RNA transcripts (as template). HTBI primers served in a first-round RT-PCR, which a second-round multiplex PCR followed. TCRdb itself ran the multiplex PCR reads through MiXCR, one entry per CDR3 protein. The sample consists of hundreds of thousands of distinct CDR3 sequences, approximately 21% of them appearing once.

This TCR came from a woman between 18 and 30 years old with stable Graves' hyperthyroidism. The sample taken for sequencing was peripheral blood. The chain joins TRBV4-2 to TRBJ2-5; D is perhaps TRBD1 or TRBD2 (6 bases each). CDR3 nucleotides: TGTGCCAGCAGCCAAGGAGGCGCGGGACAAATGACAGAGACCCAGTACTTC. This translates into CASSQGGAGQMTETQYF.